The 23 T cell receptor beta chains presented below share a single source sample, sequenced in a study of blood T cells in healthy people across ages. Primed by a sample-barcoded 5' primer and a J-beta primer mix, a second PCR proceeded for 7 to 11 cycles. TCRdb used MiXCR to reprocess the 5' RACE reads, holding one entry per CDR3 protein. The sample holds 900,000 to 950,000 distinct CDR3 sequences, 25% to 35% seen once. In addition, the sample was reused for a study of T cells of mothers and their children.

Sequencing used blood. Receptor source: a woman aged 40 to 50 in good health.

This clonotype showed up many times. The V call is TRBV5-1, the J call TRBJ2-2; no clear D gene. This CDR3 spans 14 amino acids. CDR1 SGHRS and CDR2 YFSETQ come from the germline V gene. Between the trimmed V and J ends, which lost 3 bases and 5 bases, there was a span of 11 bases. The CDR3 loop reads CASSYRGVTGELFF. The CDR3 nucleotides are TGCGCCAGCAGCTACCGTGGGGTTACCGGGGAGCTGTTTTTT.

This clonotype was seen many times. This rearrangement joins TRBV30 to TRBJ2-1; no clear D. Trimming pared 1 base from V and 0 bases from J, leaving 10 bases between. Germline V gene sequence: CDR1 GTSNPN, CDR2 SVGIG (reference sequence). The CDR3 length is 15 residues. CDR3 in DNA: TGTGCCTGGAGTGGATCGGAGACCTCCTACAATGAGCAGTTCTTC. Translation: CAWSGSETSYNEQFF.

This clonotype was seen only a few times. The chain recombines TRBV18 with TRBJ2-1, with a weak D call TRBD2 (6 bases). The V gene lost 4 bases and the J gene lost 0 bases, with 13 bases spanning the gap. The CDR3 has 16 residues. The germline V gene encodes CDR1 KGHSH and CDR2 LQKENI. In DNA, the CDR3 is TGTGCCAGCTCACTAACGGGGGAGAGCTCCTACAATGAGCAGTTCTTC. This gives the protein CASSLTGESSYNEQFF. Variable domain in full (rest from reference TRBV18 and TRBJ2-1): NAGVMQNPRHLVRRRGQEARLRCSPMKGHSHVYWYRQLPEEGLKFMVYLQKENIIDESGMPKERFSAEFPKEGPSILRIQQVVRGDSAAYFCASSLTGESSYNEQFFGPGTRLTVL.

This clonotype occurred once. This sequence joins TRBV29-1 and TRBJ2-4; either TRBD1 or TRBD2 may fit D (6 bases each). The CDR3 totals 13 residues. Trimming removed 7 bases from V and 13 bases from J, with 23 bases in between. CDR1 SQVTM and CDR2 ANQGSEA come from the germline V gene. For the CDR3, the DNA is TGCAGCGGGACAAAGGGACTGCCAGGGGAGCAGTACTTC. Protein: CSGTKGLPGEQYF.

This clonotype has a count of ten or more. The chain joins TRBV7-2 to TRBJ2-5, with a weak D call TRBD2 (7 bases). The CDR3 covers 16 residues. Germline V gene data show CDR1 as SGHTA and CDR2 as FQGNSA. Trimming removed 5 bases from V and 4 bases from J, with 20 bases in between. The DNA of the CDR3 is TGTGCCAGCAGCACGGGACCTCCCGGGGGGCGAGAGACCCAGTACTTC. It translates to CASSTGPPGGRETQYF.

As for this clonotype: At one of its ends the junction is not consistent with the germline gene, which may arise from a read error. This chain joins TRBV7-9 and TRBJ2-5; 8 bases are a match to TRBD1. Germline CDR1 and CDR2: SEHNR and FQNEAQ (reference sequence). This CDR3 region has 12 residues. CDR3 nucleotide sequence: TGTACCAGCAGATGGGACAGGGAGACCCAGTACTTC. Its protein product is CTSRWDRETQYF. Full variable domain (rest looked up from reference TRBV7-9 and TRBJ2-5): DTGVSQNPRHKITKRGQNVTFRCDPISEHNRLYWYRQTLGQGPEFLTYFQNEAQLEKSRLLSDRFSAERPKGSFSTLEIQRTEQGDSAMYLCTSRWDRETQYFGPGTRLLVL.

The V and J genes are TRBV12-3 or TRBV12-4 and TRBJ1-6; 8 bases line up with TRBD1. The trim removed 5 bases at V and 15 bases at J, leaving 9 bases unmatched. The CDR3 spans 13 residues. CDR3 in amino acids: CASSLQQGVILHF. For the CDR3, the DNA is TGTGCCAGCAGTCTACAACAGGGGGTGATCCTCCACTTT.

There are a few counts of this clonotype. The rearrangement uses TRBV20-1 and TRBJ1-5; the D gene is possibly TRBD1 (6 bases). This CDR3 spans 14 amino acids. Trimming took off 2 bases at V and 4 bases at J, with 12 bases between the two ends. Germline V lookup: CDR1 DFQATT, CDR2 SNEGSKA (reference sequence). CDR3 bases: TGCAGTGCTAGATGGGGGGCGGAGAATCAGCCCCAGCATTTT. It is translated as CSARWGAENQPQHF.

The CDR3 sequence: CASSSPGLAGVNEQFF. The DNA of the CDR3 is TGTGCCAGCAGCTCGCCGGGACTAGCGGGGGTCAATGAGCAGTTCTTC. V and J are TRBV5-6 and TRBJ2-1; 14 bases match TRBD2. The CDR3 contains 16 residues. Losses at the gene ends were 3 bases for V and 6 bases for J; bases not matched to a gene: 5. Germline CDR1 is SGHDT and CDR2 is YYEEEE.

This clonotype was recorded at least ten times. The J gene is TRBJ1-2, the V gene TRBV6-2 or TRBV6-3; 7 nucleotides align to TRBD1. CDR3 size: 14 residues. After removal of 6 bases from V and 4 bases from J, the junction contained 8 bases not matched to a gene. Germline V gives CDR1 MNHEY, CDR2 SVGEGT. This chain's CDR3 is CASSVRDSSYGYTF. The CDR3 DNA reads as TGTGCCAGCAGCGTCCGGGACAGTAGCTATGGCTACACCTTC.

The chain employs TRBV6-5 and TRBJ2-5; TRBD2 might be the D (5 bases). The closer fit of TRBJ2-7 to the DNA end suggests the J call may be wrong. The germline gives CDR1 MNHEY, CDR2 SVGAGI. This CDR3 is 15 amino acids long. The CDR3 here is CASSGNSGFDNEQYF. DNA of the CDR3: TGTGCCAGCAGTGGGAACTCGGGGTTTGACAACGAGCAGTACTTC.

This clonotype has more than one count but fewer than ten. The V gene is TRBV4-3, the J gene TRBJ1-4, with 8 bases fitting TRBD1. J was trimmed by 6 bases and V by 0 bases; bases with no gene match: 6. Looked up from germline, CDR1 is LGHNA and CDR2 is YSLEER. The CDR3 is 16 amino acids. The chain's CDR3 is CASSQDVDRGHEKLFF. DNA of the CDR3: TGCGCCAGCAGCCAAGATGTTGACAGGGGACATGAAAAACTGTTTTTT.

The chain joins TRBV3-1 to TRBJ2-4; D gene ambiguous. CDR1 and CDR2 (germline): LGHDT, YNNKEL (reference sequence). Trimming removed 2 bases at V and 6 bases at J, with 17 bases between. The CDR3 loop spans 16 amino acids. CDR3 sequence: CASSQTLQRARNIQYF. The CDR3, as DNA: TGTGCCAGCAGCCAAACGCTACAAAGGGCGCGAAACATTCAGTACTTC.

This clonotype was recorded at least ten times. The chain's CDR3 is CSVDSGQGPQETQYF. DNA of the CDR3: TGCAGCGTTGACTCCGGACAGGGACCCCAAGAGACCCAGTACTTC. The rearrangement joins TRBV29-1 to TRBJ2-5; 8 nucleotides line up with TRBD1. With V trimmed by 3 bases and J by 1 base, 7 bases remained unmatched. In germline, CDR1 is SQVTM, CDR2 ANQGSEA. The CDR3 is made up of 15 amino acids.

Regarding this clonotype: A read error may produce the germline difference seen at one junction end. The CDR3 is CASSLTGGMADTRYF. As DNA, the CDR3 is TGTGCCAGCAGCTTAACGGGGGGAATGGCAGATACGCGGTATTTT. The chain has TRBV7-3 and TRBJ2-3, with D perhaps matching TRBD2 (6 bases). The germline V gene encodes CDR1 SGHTA and CDR2 FQGTGA. The CDR3 is 15 amino acids.

In its sample, this clonotype was seen a few times. The chain links TRBV27 to TRBJ2-3; 8 bases line up with TRBD2. CDR3 size: 15 residues. Germline CDR1 and CDR2: MNHEY and SMNVEV (reference sequence). V gave up 2 bases and J gave up 3 bases; unmatched junction bases: 4. The CDR3 DNA reads TGTGCCAGCAGTTTAGCGGGGGGTTGGACAGATACGCAGTATTTT. Translation: CASSLAGGWTDTQYF.

The CDR3 coding sequence is TGTGCCAGCAGTTATCAACACTCGAACACTGAAGCTTTCTTT. Protein sequence: CASSYQHSNTEAFF. J is TRBJ1-1 and V is TRBV6-2 or TRBV6-3, with D uncertain. CDR1 and CDR2 from the germline V gene are MNHEY and SVGEGT. V lost 3 bases, J lost 1 base, and 9 bases lay in between. The CDR3 has 14 amino acids.

The CDR3 DNA follows: TGCAGCGTTGTGGTCGGGACAGCCTACAATGAGCAGTTCTTC. Amino acid sequence: CSVVVGTAYNEQFF. This rearrangement joins TRBV29-1 to TRBJ2-1; 7 bases agree with TRBD1. This CDR3 region has 14 residues. Trimming took 4 bases from V and 2 from J; bases not matched to a gene: 5. Germline V lookup: CDR1 SQVTM, CDR2 ANQGSEA.

The chain links TRBV28 to TRBJ2-2, with D unresolved. CDR1 and CDR2 (germline): MDHEN, SYDVKM. The CDR3 sequence is 14 residues long. The germline V and J ends were trimmed by 4 bases and 4 bases, with 10 bases remaining between them. This CDR3 is CASSSEQITGELFF. The CDR3 region has the DNA TGTGCCAGCAGTTCGGAACAGATCACCGGGGAGCTGTTTTTT.

A word on this clonotype: One junction end disagrees with the germline gene, perhaps due to a read error. The gene calls are TRBV10-2 and TRBJ2-1; the D is unclear. CDR3 length: 15 amino acids. CDR1 WSHSY and CDR2 SAAADI come from the germline V gene. The CDR3 region has the DNA TGCGCCGGCAGTGAGCCAGAAGTGGGTCCCCAAGGGCAGTTCTTC. It specifies CAGSEPEVGPQGQFF.

Note on this clonotype: The junction differs from germline at one of its ends, possibly a read error. The chain employs TRBV7-6 and TRBJ2-7; possible D gene TRBD1, 5 bases. The V gene's germline CDR1 is SGHVS and CDR2 FNYEAQ. This CDR3 spans 15 amino acids. The CDR3 loop is CANSLGQGAGYEQYF. As DNA, the CDR3 is TGTGCCAACAGCTTAGGTCAAGGGGCTGGCTACGAGCAGTACTTC.

The CDR3 DNA sequence: TGTGCCAGCAGCGTAGGGCTAGCGGGTCGCTACGAGCAGTACTTC. Amino acids: CASSVGLAGRYEQYF. The rearrangement links TRBV9 to TRBJ2-7, with 8 bases matching TRBD2. The CDR3 loop spans 15 amino acids. V lost 0 bases and J lost 3; bases outside the gene matches: 5. CDR1 is SGDLS and CDR2 is YYNGEE in the germline V gene.

As for this clonotype: A read error may be the cause here, since a much bigger clone is one base away. The chain couples TRBV28 to TRBJ2-4, with 9 bases fitting TRBD1. CDR1 is MDHEN and CDR2 is SYDVKM in the germline V gene. The CDR3 totals 15 residues. CDR3 loop: CASSPTGTGSNIRYF. The CDR3 DNA is TGTGCCAGCAGTCCGACCGGGACAGGGTCAAACATTCGGTACTTC.